The entry below describes one T cell receptor beta chain. The CDR3 sequence is 17 residues long. After removal of 5 bases from V and 6 bases from J, the junction contained 14 bases not matched to a gene. The germline gives CDR1 MNHEY, CDR2 SMNVEV (reference sequence). The sample comes from a study of shared clonotypes between healthy human individuals. Here immunoSEQ multiplex PCR was the method, and the copy in TCRdb shows in-frame clones only, minus some. Of about 2.4 million clones listed, more than 85% are singletons. This clonotype originated in a man aged 18 to 30 in good health. Some clones in this sample may be carry-over from other donors' samples. This rearrangement joins TRBV27 to TRBJ2-3; 10 nucleotides line up with TRBD1. Sequenced material: naive CD4+ T cells from PBMCs. The subset: CD45RA+ positively selected. This CDR3 reads CASSPRQGALLGDTQYF. In DNA form, the CDR3 reads TGTGCCAGCAGTCCGCGACAGGGGGCCTTGTTAGGGGATACGCAGTATTTT.